The 29 T cell receptor beta chains below come from one sample, sequenced in a study of blood T cells in healthy people across ages. The use of a sample-barcoded 5' primer and a J-beta primer mix characterized a second PCR of roughly 6 to 11 cycles. MiXCR, applied by TCRdb to the 5' RACE reads, yields one record per CDR3 protein. Of approximately 700,000 distinct CDR3 sequences in the sample, about a third were seen once. The sequenced sample was blood. These receptors were obtained from a woman of 80 years or more in good health.

This chain connects TRBV3-1 to TRBJ1-2, with D possibly TRBD1 on 6 matching bases. V lost 0 bases and J 3 bases, leaving 11 bases between the germline ends. Germline V gene data show CDR1 as LGHDT and CDR2 as YNNKEL (reference sequence). The CDR3 runs to 15 residues. The CDR3 loop reads CASSQDQQGDYGYTF. In nucleotides, the CDR3 is TGTGCCAGCAGCCAAGATCAACAGGGAGACTATGGCTACACCTTC. The variable domain in full, with the rest retrieved from reference TRBV3-1 and TRBJ1-2, is DTAVSQTPKYLVTQMGNDKSIKCEQNLGHDTMYWYKQDSKKFLKIMFSYNNKELIINETVPNRFSPKSPDKAHLNLHINSLELGDSAVYFCASSQDQQGDYGYTFGSGTRLTVV.

Points on this clonotype: This may come from a read error, since a much larger clone is one base off. The genes are TRBV2 and TRBJ1-2; a possible D gene is TRBD1 (6 bases). Germline V gene lookup returns CDR1 SNHLY and CDR2 FYNNEI. CDR3 length: 13 residues. The DNA for the CDR3 is TGTGCCAACAGTGAGACAGGAACCTATGGCTACACCTTC. Its protein product is CANSETGTYGYTF.

This clonotype showed up many times. The V and J genes are TRBV6-2 or TRBV6-3 and TRBJ2-3; D may correspond to TRBD1 or TRBD2 (5 bases each). The CDR3 length is 15 residues. Germline CDR1 and CDR2: MNHEY and SVGEGT. V was clipped by 0 bases and J by 1 base, with 8 bases between them. The CDR3 sequence is CASSYSRGRTDTQYF. In DNA form, the CDR3 reads TGTGCCAGCAGTTACTCGAGGGGTCGCACAGATACGCAGTATTTT.

In its sample, this clonotype was seen many times. This rearrangement joins TRBV5-4 to TRBJ2-5, with a possible D match to TRBD1 (7 bases). V dropped 3 bases and J dropped 3 bases, with 21 bases sitting between them. This CDR3 spans 17 amino acids. Germline lookup yields CDR1 SGHNT and CDR2 YYREEE (reference sequence). CDR3 in DNA: TGTGCCAGCAGCTCTCCAGGGGGGATCTCGCGGAAAGAGACCCAGTACTTC. It specifies CASSSPGGISRKETQYF.

This chain's CDR3 is CASSLGPAGNTEAFF. The DNA of the CDR3 is TGCGCCAGCAGCTTAGGTCCTGCGGGGAACACTGAAGCTTTCTTT. V gene TRBV5-1 combines with J gene TRBJ1-1; D is ambiguous. In germline, CDR1 is SGHRS, CDR2 YFSETQ. There are 15 residues in the CDR3. V lost 2 bases to trimming and J lost 1 base, with 12 bases between them.

This clonotype was counted many times. The chain couples TRBV6-5 to TRBJ2-5, with TRBD2 as a possible D gene (5 bases). Germline CDR1 is MNHEY and CDR2 is SVGAGI. The ends were cut back, 7 bases at V and 7 bases at J, with 10 bases in the middle. The CDR3 runs 11 residues. CDR3 sequence reads: CASNGVGTQYF. CDR3 sequence (DNA): TGTGCCAGCAACGGGGTAGGGACCCAGTACTTC.

This sequence joins TRBV6-1 and TRBJ1-5; TRBD1 agrees at 10 bases. The junction had 9 bases not matched to a gene; V was cut back by 4 bases and J by 0 bases. This CDR3 contains 18 residues. The germline gives CDR1 MNHNS, CDR2 SASEGT. In DNA, the CDR3 is TGTGCCAGCAGTGGACGGACAGGGGGGACTTATAGCAATCAGCCCCAGCATTTT. Amino acid sequence: CASSGRTGGTYSNQPQHF.

This clonotype was recorded a few times. The rearrangement joins TRBV20-1 to TRBJ1-4; D gene uncertain. This CDR3 has 12 amino acids. Between the trimmed V and J ends, which lost 1 base and 8 bases, there was a span of 8 bases. CDR1 and CDR2 from the germline V gene are DFQATT and SNEGSKA (reference sequence). Here the CDR3 DNA reads TGCAGTGCTAGAGCCCTAGGGGAAAAACTGTTTTTT. It translates to CSARALGEKLFF.

The genes are TRBV6-6 and TRBJ2-4, with 9 bases aligning to TRBD1. The J call is in doubt because the DNA end fits TRBJ2-7 better. CDR3 length equals 15 residues. Germline CDR1 reads MNHNY; CDR2 reads SVGAGI (reference sequence). The CDR3 here is CASSQNPGQGYEQYF. In DNA form, the CDR3 reads TGTGCCAGCAGTCAAAACCCGGGACAGGGCTACGAGCAGTACTTC.

Ten or more counts support this clonotype. The V gene is TRBV2, the J gene TRBJ1-5; D unclear. The CDR3 contains 14 residues. V was shortened by 6 bases and J by 7 bases, with 16 bases between the two germline ends. In germline, CDR1 is SNHLY, CDR2 FYNNEI. The CDR3 sequence: CASRATDGPQPQHF. CDR3 sequence (DNA): TGTGCCAGCAGAGCCACGGACGGTCCCCAGCCCCAGCATTTT.

This clonotype was observed many times. The chain combines TRBV19 with TRBJ1-4; no clear D. Germline CDR1 reads LNHDA; CDR2 reads SQIVND (reference sequence). The germline V and J ends were trimmed by 9 bases and 2 bases, with 7 bases remaining between them. The CDR3 extends over 12 amino acids. The CDR3, as DNA: TGTGCCAGCCGCCTCACTAATGAAAAACTGTTTTTT. Residues: CASRLTNEKLFF.

In this sample, this clonotype turned up many times. The J gene is TRBJ2-3, the V gene TRBV4-1, with D possibly called TRBD1 or TRBD2 (6 bases each). CDR1 and CDR2 from the germline V gene are MGHRA and YSYEKL. Trimming removed 4 bases at V and 6 bases at J, with 17 bases between. The CDR3 is 15 residues long. The CDR3 is CASSLDRGALDTQYF. The CDR3 nucleotides read TGCGCCAGCAGCCTAGATAGGGGGGCTTTGGATACGCAGTATTTT.

Many counts were recorded for this clonotype. This chain links TRBV5-8 with TRBJ2-3, with D unclear. The V and J ends lost 4 bases and 0 bases respectively, with 15 bases between them. Germline-derived CDR1 and CDR2 are SGHTS and YDEGEE. The CDR3 totals 16 residues. The CDR3 reads CASSRLLSVSTDTQYF. The CDR3 DNA sequence: TGTGCCAGCAGCCGGCTTCTATCTGTTAGCACAGATACGCAGTATTTT. The variable domain in full, with the rest retrieved from reference TRBV5-8 and TRBJ2-3, is EAGVTQSPTHLIKTRGQQATLRCSPISGHTSVYWYQQALGLGLQFLLWYDEGEERNRGNFPPRFSGRQFPNYSSELNVNALELEDSALYLCASSRLLSVSTDTQYFGPGTRLTVL.

This clonotype was recorded many times. The chain recombines TRBV5-1 with TRBJ2-3; TRBD1 might be the D (6 bases). The CDR3 has 15 amino acids. Germline CDR1 reads SGHRS; CDR2 reads YFSETQ. V lost 0 bases and J 0 bases, leaving 8 bases between the germline ends. The CDR3: CASSLDRASTDTQYF. The CDR3 DNA sequence: TGCGCCAGCAGCTTGGACAGGGCTAGCACAGATACGCAGTATTTT.

This clonotype has just one count. The V call is TRBV20-1, the J call TRBJ1-2, with D possibly being TRBD1 (6 bases). From germline, CDR1 is DFQATT and CDR2 SNEGSKA (reference sequence). Trimming stripped 5 bases from V and 4 bases from J, with 17 bases between. The CDR3 spans 14 residues. The CDR3 nucleotides are TGCAGTGCTCGTGGGGTGACAGGATCCTATGGCTACACCTTC. Translating it yields CSARGVTGSYGYTF.

CDR3 sequence reads: CASSLGTGNDEQFF. DNA of the CDR3: TGTGCCAGCAGCTTAGGGACAGGGAACGATGAGCAGTTCTTC. This chain connects TRBV7-6 to TRBJ2-1, with TRBD1 identical over 8 bases. This CDR3 spans 14 amino acids. The J segment lost 8 bases and the V segment lost 1 base, leaving 4 bases of the junction unmatched. Germline values: CDR1 SGHVS, CDR2 FNYEAQ.

At least ten counts were recorded for this clonotype. The V gene is TRBV9, the J gene TRBJ1-1; D gene uncertain. The CDR3 is 13 residues long. Looked up from germline, CDR1 is SGDLS and CDR2 is YYNGEE. The ends were cut back, 8 bases at V and 0 bases at J, with 11 bases in the middle. The CDR3 reads CASTDGLNTEAFF. The DNA of the CDR3 is TGTGCCAGTACCGACGGCCTGAACACTGAAGCTTTCTTT. Full variable domain (missing parts from reference TRBV9 and TRBJ1-1): DSGVTQTPKHLITATGQRVTLRCSPRSGDLSVYWYQQSLDQGLQFLIQYYNGEERAKGNILERFSAQQFPDLHSELNLSSLELGDSALYFCASTDGLNTEAFFGQGTRLTVV.

This clonotype has a count of ten or more. The V call is TRBV20-1, the J call TRBJ2-5, with 9 positions matching TRBD1. V shed 6 bases and J 4 bases; nucleotides not matched to a gene: 9. CDR1 and CDR2 (germline): DFQATT, SNEGSKA (reference sequence). The CDR3 runs 14 residues. The CDR3 DNA follows: TGCAGTGCCTTACAGGGGGCGATCCCAGAGACCCAGTACTTC. It yields the protein CSALQGAIPETQYF.

In regard to this clonotype: Since a much larger clone is just one base distant, this may be a read error. This rearrangement joins TRBV7-3 to TRBJ1-1; 7 nucleotides align to TRBD1. This CDR3 comprises 16 residues. Per the germline V gene, CDR1 is SGHTA and CDR2 is FQGTGA. The CDR3 protein is CASSVEGTVMNTGAFF. The CDR3 DNA reads as TGTGCCAGCAGCGTCGAGGGGACAGTGATGAACACTGGAGCTTTCTTT.

This clonotype was seen at least ten times. The chain is built from TRBV29-1 and TRBJ2-7, with 8 bases identical to TRBD1. Looked up from germline, CDR1 is SQVTM and CDR2 is ANQGSEA. With 0 bases clipped from V and 1 base from J, the junction kept 5 bases outside the gene matches. This CDR3 is 15 amino acids long. CDR3: CSVEDGDRGSYEQYF. CDR3 nucleotides: TGCAGCGTTGAAGATGGAGACAGGGGTTCCTACGAGCAGTACTTC.

J is TRBJ1-3 and V is TRBV7-6, with 10 positions matching TRBD1. V shed 5 bases and J 3 bases; nucleotides not matched to a gene: 4. Looked up from germline, CDR1 is SGHVS and CDR2 is FNYEAQ. CDR3 length: 15 amino acids. CDR3 in amino acids: CASSRDRGFGNTIYF. CDR3 nucleotide sequence: TGTGCCAGCAGCCGGGACAGGGGATTTGGAAACACCATATATTTT. Complete variable domain (other parts from reference TRBV7-6 and TRBJ1-3): GAGVSQSPRYKVTKRGQDVALRCDPISGHVSLYWYRQALGQGPEFLTYFNYEAQQDKSGLPNDRFSAERPEGSISTLTIQRTEQRDSAMYRCASSRDRGFGNTIYFGEGSWLTVV.

The V call is TRBV5-1, the J call TRBJ2-1, with 9 bases identical to TRBD1. The CDR3 loop spans 15 amino acids. Trimming removed 7 bases from V and 10 bases from J; junction bases left unmatched: 15. CDR1 is SGHRS, CDR2 YFSETQ, per germline. CDR3 sequence: CASRPTGTGNAEQFF. CDR3 in DNA: TGCGCCAGCCGGCCGACCGGGACAGGGAACGCCGAGCAGTTCTTC.

The chain employs TRBV24-1 and TRBJ2-1; D remains unclear. Germline V gene data show CDR1 as KGHDR and CDR2 as SFDVKD. The germline V and J ends were trimmed by 5 bases and 0 bases, with 7 bases remaining between them. This CDR3 has 14 amino acids. Written as DNA, the CDR3 is TGTGCCACCAGTGGAAGGAGCTCCTACAATGAGCAGTTCTTC. Protein product: CATSGRSSYNEQFF.

Regarding this clonotype: Just one base apart from a much larger clone, this may be a read error. Here the CDR3 DNA reads TGTGCCAGCAGCTTTACACCCAAGGGCAGCTCCTACAGTGAGCAGTTCTTC. Its protein product is CASSFTPKGSSYSEQFF. This chain connects TRBV7-8 to TRBJ2-1; D is unclear. CDR1 and CDR2 (germline): SGHVS, FQNEAQ. The CDR3 sequence is 17 residues long.

At least ten counts were recorded for this clonotype. This chain uses TRBV7-2 with TRBJ2-7; D gene uncertain. This CDR3 comprises 16 residues. The germline CDR1 and CDR2 sequences are SGHTA and FQGNSA. V was pared by 1 base and J by 6 bases, with 19 bases between. This CDR3 reads CASSLEAISWSGEQYF. The CDR3, as DNA: TGTGCCAGCAGCTTAGAAGCGATATCTTGGTCGGGCGAGCAGTACTTC.

At least ten counts were recorded for this clonotype. The chain combines TRBV12-3 or TRBV12-4 with TRBJ2-5; a weak D match, TRBD2 (7 bases). This CDR3 is 15 amino acids long. V lost 3 bases, J lost 5 bases, and 16 bases lay in between. CDR3 in amino acids: CASSFRGGGAETQYF. The DNA of the CDR3 is TGTGCCAGCAGTTTTAGGGGAGGGGGGGCCGAGACCCAGTACTTC.

This clonotype was recorded at least ten times. This chain joins TRBV7-8 and TRBJ2-6; D tentatively reads TRBD1 or TRBD2 (5 bases each). V lost 4 bases, J lost 3 bases, and 25 bases lay in between. CDR1 SGHVS and CDR2 FQNEAQ come from the germline V gene. This CDR3 contains 20 residues. The CDR3 spells CASSSAAWQGPQGGANVLTF. CDR3 DNA: TGTGCCAGCAGCTCGGCGGCGTGGCAGGGACCTCAGGGTGGGGCCAACGTCCTGACTTTC. Combining the CDR3 with reference TRBV7-8 and TRBJ2-6 gives the whole variable domain GAGVSQSPRYKVAKRGQDVALRCDPISGHVSLFWYQQALGQGPEFLTYFQNEAQLDKSGLPSDRFFAERPEGSVSTLKIQRTQQEDSAVYLCASSSAAWQGPQGGANVLTFGAGSRLTVL.

This clonotype was seen a few times. This sequence joins TRBV29-1 and TRBJ1-3; no reliable D call. Trimming pared 6 bases from V and 4 bases from J, leaving 13 bases between. The germline V gene encodes CDR1 SQVTM and CDR2 ANQGSEA. The CDR3 sequence is 13 residues long. The CDR3, as DNA: TGCAGCGTCCTTGATAGAGGCGGAAACACCATATATTTT. Protein product: CSVLDRGGNTIYF.

V and J are TRBV20-1 and TRBJ2-7; 9 nucleotides match TRBD2. The length of the CDR3 is 13 residues. Trimming took 5 bases from V and 5 from J; bases not matched to a gene: 7. Germline V CDR1 and CDR2: DFQATT, SNEGSKA (reference sequence). CDR3: CSAELAGLDEQYF. DNA of the CDR3: TGCAGTGCTGAGCTAGCGGGACTTGACGAGCAGTACTTC.